These 27 T cell receptor beta chains came from one sample sequenced in a study of blood T cells in healthy people across ages. For the second PCR, which ran for about 7 to 11 cycles, a sample-barcoded 5' primer and a J-beta primer mix were used. TCRdb itself ran the 5' RACE reads through MiXCR, one entry per CDR3 protein. The sample has roughly 900,000 distinct CDR3 sequences; around 28% are singletons. Sequenced material: blood. These receptors were obtained from a woman aged 80 or over in good health.

The chain's CDR3 is CAQQKFYGYTF. CDR3 nucleotides: TGTGCCCAACAGAAATTCTATGGCTACACCTTC. The rearrangement joins TRBV27 to TRBJ1-2, with no clear D. The ends were cut back, 11 bases at V and 4 bases at J, with 11 bases in the middle. Germline CDR1 reads MNHEY; CDR2 reads SMNVEV (reference sequence). This CDR3 region has 11 residues.

The rearrangement uses TRBV12-3 or TRBV12-4 and TRBJ2-5; D call uncertain. CDR3 length equals 14 residues. V was clipped by 6 bases and J by 2 bases, with 13 bases between them. CDR3 in amino acids: CASSPLGPQETQYF. CDR3 bases: TGTGCCAGCAGCCCCTTGGGTCCTCAAGAGACCCAGTACTTC.

This clonotype was seen repeatedly, ten times or more. J is TRBJ1-2 and V is TRBV7-9, with TRBD1 as a possible D gene (6 bases). Germline lookup yields CDR1 SEHNR and CDR2 FQNEAQ (reference sequence). The V end lost 5 bases, the J end lost 0 bases, and 13 bases lay between the germline ends. The length of the CDR3 is 15 residues. The CDR3 region is CASSQEGGANYGYTF. For the CDR3, the DNA is TGTGCCAGCAGCCAAGAGGGGGGAGCTAACTATGGCTACACCTTC.

This clonotype has only a few counts. The V and J genes are TRBV7-2 and TRBJ1-5, with 12 bases lining up with TRBD1. Trimming removed 9 bases from V and 0 bases from J; junction bases left unmatched: 9. The CDR3 is made up of 17 amino acids. Germline CDR1 SGHTA, CDR2 FQGNSA. CDR3 coding DNA: TGTGCCAGTTCCGGGACAGGGGGCTTCTATAGCAATCAGCCCCAGCATTTT. Translating it yields CASSGTGGFYSNQPQHF.

This clonotype was observed a handful of times. The CDR3 protein is CASSLHRDRGLDEQYF. The DNA for the CDR3 is TGTGCCAGCAGCCTGCACCGGGACAGGGGGCTCGACGAGCAGTACTTC. V is TRBV3-1 and J is TRBJ2-7; TRBD1 agrees at 12 bases. The V gene end was trimmed by 4 bases and the J gene end by 5 bases; junction bases not matched to a gene: 9. Germline V gene lookup returns CDR1 LGHDT and CDR2 YNNKEL (reference sequence). The CDR3 is 16 amino acids.

CDR3 residues: CASSLAWGKNEKLFF. CDR3 sequence (DNA): TGTGCCAGCAGCTTAGCCTGGGGCAAAAATGAAAAACTGTTTTTT. The V gene is TRBV7-9, the J gene TRBJ1-4, with D tentatively TRBD1 (5 bases). This CDR3 contains 15 residues. In germline, CDR1 is SEHNR, CDR2 FQNEAQ (reference sequence). The ends were cut back, 0 bases at V and 5 bases at J, with 10 bases in the middle.

The DNA of the CDR3 is TGTGCCAGCGGCGTCCTAACCCGTTACGAGCAGTACTTC. Translation gives CASGVLTRYEQYF. The V gene is TRBV12-3 or TRBV12-4, the J gene TRBJ2-5; D uncertain. The DNA end is a closer match to TRBJ2-7, so the J assignment may be wrong. The CDR3 has 13 residues.

Many counts were recorded for this clonotype. The chain joins TRBV20-1 to TRBJ2-7, with 11 nucleotides matching TRBD1. Germline V gene lookup returns CDR1 DFQATT and CDR2 SNEGSKA (reference sequence). Trimming removed 4 bases from V and 2 bases from J; junction bases left unmatched: 4. This CDR3 is 14 amino acids long. CDR3 nucleotide sequence: TGCAGTGCTACAGGGGACAGGGGGACCTACGAGCAGTACTTC. It encodes CSATGDRGTYEQYF.

At least ten counts were recorded for this clonotype. The CDR3 DNA reads TGCAGTGCTAGATTCCCCGGGCAGGGTGACATTCAGTACTTC. This gives the protein CSARFPGQGDIQYF. The chain uses TRBV20-1 and TRBJ2-4; D is possibly TRBD1 (5 bases). The CDR3 extends over 14 amino acids. CDR1 is DFQATT and CDR2 is SNEGSKA in the germline V gene (reference sequence). V was trimmed by 2 bases and J by 8 bases, leaving 16 bases between them.

As for this clonotype: A read error may explain this, as a much larger clone is one base away. The chain couples TRBV20-1 to TRBJ2-3; 10 nucleotides match TRBD2. V lost 6 bases, J lost 4 bases, and 7 bases stayed unmatched. Germline assignment: CDR1 DFQATT and CDR2 SNEGSKA (reference sequence). This CDR3 region has 14 residues. Written as DNA, the CDR3 is TGCAGTGCCTCTCTCAGCGGGGGGGCAGATACGCAGTATTTT. Its translation is CSASLSGGADTQYF.

A few counts support this clonotype. A read error is possible here, since a much larger clone lies one base away. The chain has TRBV6-6 and TRBJ2-5; the D gene is possibly TRBD1 (6 bases). Trimming removed 6 bases from V and 11 bases from J, with 16 bases in between. The CDR3 covers 12 residues. CDR1 and CDR2 (germline): MNHNY, SVGAGI (reference sequence). CDR3 in DNA: TGTGCCAGCAGCCCCTTGGGGCAGGGGCAGTACTTC. This translates into CASSPLGQGQYF.

Ten or more counts support this clonotype. The chain combines TRBV21-1 with TRBJ2-1; no DNA check was done on the table's D call, TRBD2. TRBV21-1 is flagged as a pseudogene. This CDR3 has 17 amino acids. DNA for the CDR3: TGTGCCAGCAGCAATTATCTGGGCAGTCCTTCCTACAATGAGCAGTTCTTC. Translating gives CASSNYLGSPSYNEQFF.

A note on this clonotype: This may stem from a read error, because a much larger clone lies one nucleotide away. The chain is built from TRBV20-1 and TRBJ1-2; maybe TRBD1 (5 bases). The germline V gene has CDR1 DFQATT and CDR2 SNEGSKA (reference sequence). CDR3 size: 16 residues. Trimming stripped 0 bases from V and 1 base from J, with 15 bases between. Here the CDR3 reads CSARDLGRVDNYGYTF. The CDR3 region has the DNA TGCAGTGCTAGAGATCTGGGACGGGTGGATAACTATGGCTACACCTTC.

This chain joins TRBV11-3 and TRBJ2-3, with 9 bases identical to TRBD2. This CDR3 comprises 15 residues. Germline V gene data show CDR1 as SGHNT and CDR2 as YENEEA. The J segment lost 2 bases and the V segment lost 5 bases, leaving 5 bases of the junction unmatched. CDR3 protein: CASSARGGATDTQYF. The CDR3 DNA follows: TGTGCCAGCAGCGCCCGCGGGGGGGCCACAGATACGCAGTATTTT.

This clonotype has a count of ten or more. J is TRBJ1-4 and V is TRBV7-9, with D possibly being TRBD1 (5 bases). Germline CDR1 is SEHNR and CDR2 is FQNEAQ (reference sequence). The CDR3 spans 16 residues. V lost 5 bases and J 0 bases, leaving 13 bases between the germline ends. The CDR3 reads CASSRLTGSTNEKLFF. CDR3 DNA sequence: TGTGCCAGCAGCAGATTAACAGGTTCAACTAATGAAAAACTGTTTTTT.

This clonotype was recorded at least ten times. A much larger clone differs by one base, so this may be a read error. V and J are TRBV6-5 and TRBJ2-7, with 8 bases lining up with TRBD1. This CDR3 region has 12 residues. CDR1 MNHEY and CDR2 SVGAGI come from the germline V gene. J lost 5 bases, V lost 4 bases, and 1 base had no gene match. The CDR3 DNA reads TGTGCCAGCAGTTGGACAGGGAACGAGCAGTACTTC. Encoded protein: CASSWTGNEQYF.

In this sample, this clonotype turned up many times. This chain links TRBV20-1 with TRBJ2-3, with D perhaps TRBD1 (6 bases). This CDR3 spans 14 amino acids. V dropped 4 bases and J dropped 3 bases, with 14 bases sitting between them. CDR1 is DFQATT and CDR2 is SNEGSKA in the germline V gene (reference sequence). The CDR3 protein is CSATRGFETDTQYF. The CDR3 DNA sequence: TGCAGTGCTACCAGGGGTTTTGAGACAGATACGCAGTATTTT.

The table lists this clonotype with many counts. The V call is TRBV20-1, the J call TRBJ2-7; 10 bases match TRBD1. V was clipped by 5 bases and J by 1 base; unmatched bases: 8. Per the germline V gene, CDR1 is DFQATT and CDR2 is SNEGSKA (reference sequence). The CDR3 extends over 15 amino acids. This chain's CDR3 is CSAYMTGGASYEQYF. CDR3 in DNA: TGCAGTGCTTATATGACAGGGGGCGCGTCCTACGAGCAGTACTTC.

The CDR3 here is CSARQVANQPQHF. CDR3 nucleotide sequence: TGCAGTGCCCGACAGGTCGCCAATCAGCCCCAGCATTTT. The rearrangement joins TRBV20-1 to TRBJ1-5, with D perhaps matching TRBD1 (6 bases). Germline V gene sequence: CDR1 DFQATT, CDR2 SNEGSKA (reference sequence). The CDR3 contains 13 residues. The ends were cut back, 6 bases at V and 3 bases at J, with 12 bases in the middle.

The rearrangement joins TRBV6-1 to TRBJ2-1; 9 bases line up with TRBD2. The DNA end is more similar to TRBJ2-7, so the J call may be wrong. The CDR3 is 15 amino acids. Germline values: CDR1 MNHNS, CDR2 SASEGT. The CDR3 bases are TGTGCCAGCAGTGAAGGCGGGGGGGCCTACAATGAGCAGTACTTC. Its protein is CASSEGGGAYNEQYF.

This rearrangement joins TRBV6-5 to TRBJ2-6; 7 bases agree with TRBD1. V lost 6 bases and J lost 2; bases outside the gene matches: 7. The CDR3 is 16 amino acids. Germline V gene sequence: CDR1 MNHEY, CDR2 SVGAGI. CDR3 amino acids: CASSIDRVAGANVLTF. The CDR3 nucleotides read TGTGCCAGCAGCATAGACAGGGTAGCTGGGGCCAACGTCCTGACTTTC.

The table lists this clonotype with a few counts. The chain uses TRBV7-2 and TRBJ2-1; no clear D gene. This CDR3 has 14 residues. Per germline, CDR1 SGHTA and CDR2 FQGNSA. V was cut by 4 bases and J by 15 bases, with 22 bases left in between. The CDR3 bases are TGTGCCAGCAGCTCGGGCCCTGGGCACAATGAGTGGTTCTTC. This translates into CASSSGPGHNEWFF.

This clonotype was recorded at least ten times. The DNA of the CDR3 is TGCAGTGCTAGAGATGGCAGTACCTACGAGCAGTACTTC. Its translation: CSARDGSTYEQYF. The genes are TRBV20-1 and TRBJ2-7; the D is unclear. Looked up from germline, CDR1 is DFQATT and CDR2 is SNEGSKA (reference sequence). The CDR3 spans 13 residues. Trimming left V 0 bases short and J 2 bases short, with 8 bases between.

Many counts were recorded for this clonotype. The chain links TRBV12-3 or TRBV12-4 to TRBJ2-3; D remains unclear. The CDR3 extends over 14 amino acids. V lost 5 bases, J lost 0 bases, and 9 bases lay in between. Here the CDR3 reads CASSPQASTDTQYF. As DNA, the CDR3 is TGTGCCAGCAGTCCCCAGGCTAGCACAGATACGCAGTATTTT.

In the case of this clonotype: A clone one base away is much larger, so this may be a read error. CDR3 sequence reads: CTSSRTTGVDEQYF. Here the CDR3 DNA reads TGTACCAGCAGCCGAACGACAGGGGTTGACGAGCAGTACTTC. The gene calls are TRBV14 and TRBJ2-7; TRBD1 aligns across 8 bases. There are 14 residues in the CDR3. The germline V gene has CDR1 SGHDN and CDR2 FVKESK.

The count of this clonotype is one. The chain combines TRBV21-1 with TRBJ1-1; the table assigns TRBD1, which was not confirmed against the DNA. TRBV21-1 is a listed pseudogene. CDR3 length: 12 residues. Here the CDR3 DNA reads TGTGCCAGCAGCTCGGAGGGGCGTTCAGCTTTCTTT. This gives the protein CASSSEGRSAFF.

This clonotype was counted many times. The V and J genes are TRBV20-1 and TRBJ2-7; the D is unclear. Trimming cost V 6 bases and J 3 bases, with 9 bases left between them. Looked up from germline, CDR1 is DFQATT and CDR2 is SNEGSKA (reference sequence). The CDR3 spans 11 residues. The CDR3 protein is CSALDGYEQYF. Written as DNA, the CDR3 is TGCAGTGCCTTGGACGGCTACGAGCAGTACTTC.